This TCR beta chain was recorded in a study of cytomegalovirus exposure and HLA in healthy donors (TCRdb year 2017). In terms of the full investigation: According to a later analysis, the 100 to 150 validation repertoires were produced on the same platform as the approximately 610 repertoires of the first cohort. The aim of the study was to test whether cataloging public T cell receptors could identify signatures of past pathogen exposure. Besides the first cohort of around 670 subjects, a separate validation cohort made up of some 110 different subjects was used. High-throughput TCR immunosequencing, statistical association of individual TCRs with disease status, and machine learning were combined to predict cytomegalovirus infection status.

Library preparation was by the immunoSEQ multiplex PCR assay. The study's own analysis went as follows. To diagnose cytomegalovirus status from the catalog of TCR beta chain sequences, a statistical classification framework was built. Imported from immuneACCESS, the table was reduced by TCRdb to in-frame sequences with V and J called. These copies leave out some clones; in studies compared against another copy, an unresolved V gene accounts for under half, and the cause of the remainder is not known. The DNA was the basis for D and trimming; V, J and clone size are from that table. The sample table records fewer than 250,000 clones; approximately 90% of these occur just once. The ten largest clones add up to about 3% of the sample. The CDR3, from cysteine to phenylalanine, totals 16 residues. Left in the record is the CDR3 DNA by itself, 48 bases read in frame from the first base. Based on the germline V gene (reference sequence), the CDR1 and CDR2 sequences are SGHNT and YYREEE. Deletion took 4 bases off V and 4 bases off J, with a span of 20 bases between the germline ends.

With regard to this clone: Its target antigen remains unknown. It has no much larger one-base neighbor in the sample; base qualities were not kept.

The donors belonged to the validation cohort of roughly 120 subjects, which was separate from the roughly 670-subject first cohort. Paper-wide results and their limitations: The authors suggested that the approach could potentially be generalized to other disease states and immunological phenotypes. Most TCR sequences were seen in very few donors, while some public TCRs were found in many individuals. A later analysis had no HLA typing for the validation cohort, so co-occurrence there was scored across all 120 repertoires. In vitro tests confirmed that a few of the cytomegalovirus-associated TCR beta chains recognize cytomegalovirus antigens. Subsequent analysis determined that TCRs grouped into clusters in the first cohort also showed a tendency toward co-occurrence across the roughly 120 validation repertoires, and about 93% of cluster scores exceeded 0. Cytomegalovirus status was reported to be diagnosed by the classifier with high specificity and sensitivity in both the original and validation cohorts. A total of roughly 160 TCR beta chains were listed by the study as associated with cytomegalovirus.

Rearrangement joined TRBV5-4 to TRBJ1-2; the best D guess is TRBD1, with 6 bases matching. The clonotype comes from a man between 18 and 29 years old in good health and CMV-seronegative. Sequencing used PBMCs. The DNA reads TGTGCCAGCAGCGAAAGATACAGGGCGGTGGGCTATGGCTACACCTTC. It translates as CASSERYRAVGYGYTF. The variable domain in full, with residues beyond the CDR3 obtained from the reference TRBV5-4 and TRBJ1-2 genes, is ETGVTQSPTHLIKTRGQQVTLRCSSQSGHNTVSWYQQALGQGPQFIFQYYREEENGRGNFPPRFSGLQFPNYSSELNVNALELDDSALYLCASSERYRAVGYGYTFGSGTRLTVV.